One and the same sample provided the 29 T cell receptor beta chains below, sequenced in a study of T-cell reconstitution after alpha-beta-depleted transplantation in children. Unique molecular identifiers were incorporated when the TCRbeta library was constructed. TCRdb ran MiXCR on the PCR reads and lists one entry per CDR3 protein. The sample carries about a million distinct CDR3 sequences, 25% to 35% recorded once. The specimen comprised PBMCs, mostly from graft donor cells, sampled 360 days after TCRalphabeta/CD19-depleted stem cell transplant. The origin of the receptors is a boy younger than two who had a stem cell transplant for SCID, so the T cells may come from the graft donor.

This chain joins TRBV20-1 and TRBJ2-1, with a weak D call TRBD2 (6 bases). Deletions cut 4 bases from V and 7 bases from J, with 20 bases between. The CDR3 totals 15 residues. Germline V gene lookup returns CDR1 DFQATT and CDR2 SNEGSKA (reference sequence). The CDR3 bases are TGCAGTGCTACCGGTACTGGGGGGTATAGGAATGAGCAGTTCTTC. Protein product: CSATGTGGYRNEQFF.

A few counts support this clonotype. The J gene is TRBJ2-1, the V gene TRBV27; 11 bases match TRBD2. The CDR3 is made up of 15 amino acids. V gave up 7 bases and J gave up 8 bases; unmatched junction bases: 10. CDR1 and CDR2 (germline): MNHEY, SMNVEV (reference sequence). DNA of the CDR3: TGTGCCAGCACTGCCTTAGCGGGGGGGCAAGATGAGCAGTTCTTC. Its translation is CASTALAGGQDEQFF.

This clonotype was counted between two and nine times. The chain uses TRBV4-1 and TRBJ2-7; D not resolved. CDR1 is MGHRA, CDR2 YSYEKL, per germline. The CDR3 covers 14 residues. V was pared by 0 bases and J by 3 bases, with 9 bases between. The CDR3 loop is CASSQDGRDYEQYF. The CDR3 nucleotides are TGCGCCAGCAGCCAAGACGGCAGAGACTACGAGCAGTACTTC.

The rearrangement links TRBV29-1 to TRBJ2-4, with D unresolved. V shed 2 bases and J shed 0 bases, with 5 bases lying between them. CDR1 is SQVTM, CDR2 ANQGSEA, per germline. The CDR3 runs to 13 residues. CDR3 in amino acids: CSVELLAKNIQYF. CDR3 DNA sequence: TGCAGCGTTGAACTATTAGCCAAAAACATTCAGTACTTC.

As to this clonotype: An end of the junction does not agree with germline; a read error may underlie this. The chain joins TRBV20-1 to TRBJ2-7, with TRBD1 matching 9 bases. CDR1 and CDR2 from the germline V gene are DFQATT and SNEGSKA (reference sequence). There are 16 residues in the CDR3. The DNA for the CDR3 is TGCAGTGCTAGGGGATCAGACAGGGGGGACTCCCACGAGCAGTACTTC. Amino acids: CSARGSDRGDSHEQYF.

The rearrangement uses TRBV29-1 and TRBJ2-5; weak D call: TRBD1 (6 bases). CDR1 and CDR2 (germline): SQVTM, ANQGSEA. V was trimmed by 5 bases and J by 2 bases, leaving 12 bases between them. The CDR3 is made up of 13 amino acids. In nucleotides, the CDR3 is TGCAGCGTTAAAACCGGGACACAAGAGACCCAGTACTTC. The encoded protein is CSVKTGTQETQYF.

This clonotype was counted at least ten times. J is TRBJ2-7 and V is TRBV28; no reliable D call. Germline-derived CDR1 and CDR2 are MDHEN and SYDVKM. V shed 6 bases and J shed 5 bases, with 11 bases lying between them. This CDR3 contains 12 residues. The CDR3 DNA is TGTGCCAGCAGCCCTGGGGTGAACGAGCAGTACTTC. Its translation is CASSPGVNEQYF.

This clonotype showed up just a few times. The rearrangement links TRBV20-1 to TRBJ2-1; 10 bases match TRBD2. The CDR3 loop spans 16 amino acids. With V trimmed by 4 bases and J by 5 bases, 11 bases remained unmatched. Germline V gene sequence: CDR1 DFQATT, CDR2 SNEGSKA (reference sequence). The CDR3 reads CSATSLAGENNNEQFF. The CDR3 DNA sequence: TGCAGTGCTACCTCCCTAGCGGGAGAGAACAACAATGAGCAGTTCTTC.

This clonotype showed up just a few times. As DNA, the CDR3 is TGTGCCAGCAGTAAAGGGACCGACTCCTACGAGCAGTACTTC. Translation gives CASSKGTDSYEQYF. The chain employs TRBV2 and TRBJ2-7, with D perhaps matching TRBD1 or TRBD2 (5 bases each). Germline lookup yields CDR1 SNHLY and CDR2 FYNNEI. The CDR3 is 14 residues long. Trimming took 5 bases from V and 0 from J, leaving 11 bases between them.

This clonotype was detected a few times. The chain employs TRBV4-1 and TRBJ2-1; D might be TRBD2 (6 bases). The CDR3 has 15 amino acids. Germline CDR1 reads MGHRA; CDR2 reads YSYEKL. With 0 bases removed from V and 8 bases from J, the gap between germline ends came to 14 bases. For the CDR3, the DNA is TGCGCCAGCAGCCAAGAGTGGACTATGTCCCATGAGCAGTTCTTC. Translation gives CASSQEWTMSHEQFF.

The chain recombines TRBV20-1 with TRBJ1-1; tentative D call: TRBD1 (6 bases). The CDR3 contains 14 residues. Trimming pared 1 base from V and 2 bases from J, leaving 11 bases between. Germline lookup yields CDR1 DFQATT and CDR2 SNEGSKA (reference sequence). The chain's CDR3 is CSARVKGVNTEAFF. DNA of the CDR3: TGCAGTGCTAGAGTGAAGGGGGTTAACACTGAAGCTTTCTTT.

This chain uses TRBV5-1 with TRBJ2-3; tentative D call: TRBD2 (6 bases). The CDR3 extends over 17 amino acids. The V and J ends lost 6 bases and 0 bases respectively, with 20 bases between them. Germline values: CDR1 SGHRS, CDR2 YFSETQ. The CDR3, as DNA: TGCGCCAGCACCTTTAGCGCCGGGGGTCCTAGCACAGATACGCAGTATTTT. It encodes CASTFSAGGPSTDTQYF.

The CDR3 sequence: CASSQVVRFATSVNEQFF. Written as DNA, the CDR3 is TGTGCCAGCAGCCAAGTCGTCCGATTTGCTACTAGCGTCAATGAGCAGTTCTTC. V gene TRBV3-1 combines with J gene TRBJ2-1; 7 nucleotides line up with TRBD2. Germline assignment: CDR1 LGHDT and CDR2 YNNKEL (reference sequence). The CDR3 consists of 18 residues. After removal of 1 base from V and 6 bases from J, the junction contained 15 bases not matched to a gene.

The genes are TRBV7-2 and TRBJ2-7, with 7 nucleotides matching TRBD1. Germline CDR1 SGHTA, CDR2 FQGNSA. With V trimmed by 1 base and J by 4 bases, 7 bases remained unmatched. The CDR3 has 15 residues. The CDR3 region is CASSLEATGKYEQYF. CDR3 nucleotide sequence: TGTGCCAGCAGCTTAGAAGCGACAGGGAAATACGAGCAGTACTTC.

There are a few counts of this clonotype. This rearrangement joins TRBV12-3 or TRBV12-4 to TRBJ2-3, with a weak D call TRBD2 (5 bases). The V end was cut by 8 bases, the J end by 6 bases, with 21 bases between. The length of the CDR3 is 15 residues. CDR3 sequence: CASAKDLPQEDTQYF. The DNA for the CDR3 is TGTGCCAGCGCCAAGGACTTGCCCCAGGAGGATACGCAGTATTTT.

J is TRBJ2-7 and V is TRBV11-2; 13 nucleotides agree with TRBD2. Germline CDR1 and CDR2: SGHAT and FQNNGV. Unmatched junction bases numbered 9, after V lost 5 bases and J lost 2 bases. This CDR3 is 17 amino acids long. CDR3 sequence: CASSRKWTSGGPYEQYF. In DNA, the CDR3 is TGTGCCAGCAGCCGCAAGTGGACTAGCGGGGGACCCTACGAGCAGTACTTC.

This clonotype has a handful of counts. The V gene is TRBV3-1, the J gene TRBJ2-1; 14 bases match TRBD2. This CDR3 spans 18 amino acids. Unmatched junction bases numbered 6, after V lost 1 base and J lost 4 bases. CDR1 LGHDT and CDR2 YNNKEL come from the germline V gene (reference sequence). Written as DNA, the CDR3 is TGTGCCAGCAGCCAAGGACTAGCGGGGGGGAGACGATACAATGAGCAGTTCTTC. It specifies CASSQGLAGGRRYNEQFF.

This clonotype was detected once. The chain recombines TRBV15 with TRBJ2-7; D uncertain. V lost 0 bases and J 6 bases, leaving 9 bases between the germline ends. There are 13 residues in the CDR3. Germline V gene sequence: CDR1 LNHNV, CDR2 YYDKDF (reference sequence). The CDR3, as DNA: TGTGCCACCAGCAGAGATAGGCAGGTCGAGCAGTACTTC. Protein product: CATSRDRQVEQYF.

In nucleotides, the CDR3 is TGTGCCAGCAGGGTAGGGGAGTCTGGGGCCAACGTCCTGACTTTC. Translated, it gives CASRVGESGANVLTF. The V and J genes are TRBV2 and TRBJ2-6, with D possibly being TRBD1 or TRBD2 (5 bases each). Per germline, CDR1 SNHLY and CDR2 FYNNEI. Between the trimmed V and J ends, which lost 6 bases and 1 base, there was a span of 10 bases. The CDR3 contains 15 residues.

A few counts support this clonotype. This chain connects TRBV10-3 to TRBJ2-2, with D possibly matching TRBD1 (5 bases). CDR3 size: 14 residues. The V end lost 5 bases, the J end lost 5 bases, and 12 bases lay between the germline ends. The germline V gene encodes CDR1 ENHRY and CDR2 SYGVKD. The CDR3 nucleotides are TGTGCCATCAGTCGGGCAGGGATGACCGGGGAGCTGTTTTTT. Amino acid sequence: CAISRAGMTGELFF.

The chain links TRBV7-2 to TRBJ2-7; TRBD1 agrees at 7 bases. This CDR3 contains 13 residues. CDR1 is SGHTA, CDR2 FQGNSA, per germline. With V trimmed by 4 bases and J by 7 bases, 7 bases remained unmatched. The CDR3 sequence: CASSSRQGWEQYF. The CDR3 DNA reads as TGTGCCAGCAGCTCCCGACAGGGTTGGGAGCAGTACTTC.

This clonotype was found a few times. This rearrangement joins TRBV3-1 to TRBJ2-7, with 7 bases lining up with TRBD2. Germline V gene sequence: CDR1 LGHDT, CDR2 YNNKEL (reference sequence). The CDR3 is 16 amino acids. V lost 1 base and J lost 5; bases outside the gene matches: 11. CDR3 amino acids: CASSQVLGARGNEQYF. The DNA for the CDR3 is TGTGCCAGCAGCCAAGTGCTCGGGGCGCGGGGGAACGAGCAGTACTTC.

Concerning this clonotype itself: Sequence at one end of the junction differs from germline and may be a read error. The chain joins TRBV7-2 to TRBJ2-7; 7 bases align to TRBD2. The germline CDR1 and CDR2 sequences are SGHTA and FQGNSA. CDR3 length equals 13 residues. The CDR3 region is CASSYGGTYKQYF. In DNA, the CDR3 is TGTGCCAGCAGCTACGGGGGGACCTACAAGCAGTACTTC.

This clonotype was recorded a few times. The V and J genes are TRBV5-1 and TRBJ1-2; D is unclear. CDR1 and CDR2 from the germline V gene are SGHRS and YFSETQ. Trimming shortened V by 5 bases and J by 2 bases, and 13 bases separated the two germline ends. This CDR3 region has 14 residues. The CDR3 nucleotides are TGCGCCAGCAGTTGGGCAGGCGAGAACTATGGCTACACCTTC. This gives the protein CASSWAGENYGYTF.

V is TRBV5-4 and J is TRBJ2-1; D possibly corresponds to TRBD2 (7 bases). The CDR3 has 15 amino acids. Per the germline V gene, CDR1 is SGHNT and CDR2 is YYREEE (reference sequence). Trimming pared 0 bases from V and 9 bases from J, leaving 16 bases between. CDR3 sequence (DNA): TGTGCCAGCAGCTTGGCGGGGGGCCGATCGGGTGAGCAGTTCTTC. Its protein is CASSLAGGRSGEQFF.

This clonotype was seen more than once but under ten times. The chain combines TRBV15 with TRBJ2-3, with D perhaps TRBD2 (5 bases). The CDR3 loop spans 16 amino acids. Germline V gene sequence: CDR1 LNHNV, CDR2 YYDKDF (reference sequence). Trimming shortened V by 4 bases and J by 2 bases, and 16 bases separated the two germline ends. The CDR3 loop is CATSNQLGLHTDTQYF. DNA of the CDR3: TGTGCCACCAGCAACCAACTAGGCCTCCACACAGATACGCAGTATTTT.

J is TRBJ2-2 and V is TRBV4-3; a weak D match, TRBD1 (5 bases). Per germline, CDR1 LGHNA and CDR2 YSLEER. The CDR3 runs 16 residues. Trimming removed 0 bases from V and 7 bases from J, with 15 bases in between. CDR3 nucleotide sequence: TGCGCCAGCAGCCAAGATGGGGTCCTAAGGGGCGGGGAGCTGTTTTTT. It specifies CASSQDGVLRGGELFF.

The table lists this clonotype with a few counts. The chain joins TRBV11-2 to TRBJ2-3, with 8 bases fitting TRBD2. The V and J ends lost 4 bases and 2 bases, in that order; junction bases with no gene match: 8. The germline V gene has CDR1 SGHAT and CDR2 FQNNGV. The CDR3 runs to 16 residues. The CDR3 DNA sequence: TGTGCCAGCAGCTCACGACTAGCGCTTGTCACAGATACGCAGTATTTT. Amino acids: CASSSRLALVTDTQYF.

This clonotype was seen more than once but under ten times. V usage is TRBV4-3 and J usage is TRBJ2-7; no firm D call. V lost 2 bases to trimming and J lost 3 bases, with 11 bases between them. The germline V gene encodes CDR1 LGHNA and CDR2 YSLEER. The CDR3 has 14 residues. CDR3 loop: CASSQSADFYEQYF. For the CDR3, the DNA is TGCGCCAGCAGCCAATCCGCGGATTTCTACGAGCAGTACTTC.